The text below deals with one T cell receptor beta chain. The CDR3 sequence is 13 residues long. Germline loops: CDR1 MNHEY, CDR2 SVGAGI. V lost 2 bases, J lost 9 bases, and 6 bases stayed unmatched. The data stem from a study of PD-L1 blockade in urothelial cancer. Repertoires were generated with immunoSEQ multiplex PCR, while TCRdb's copy carries only in-frame clones and drops some. This sample has some 30,000 clones, with around 90% found just once. The V and J genes are TRBV6-5 and TRBJ2-5, with 7 bases matching TRBD2. The receptor comes from a middle-aged man with urothelial cancer. The input for sequencing was PBMCs, taken around atezolizumab (anti-PD-L1) treatment. Written as DNA, the CDR3 is TGTGCCAGCAGTTACGCCTATCGGGGGGCCCAGTACTTC. Protein product: CASSYAYRGAQYF.